At least ten counts were recorded for the clone carrying this TCR beta chain. Each CDR3 protein is one row after TCRdb ran MiXCR on the multiplex PCR reads. The sample holds some 170,000 distinct CDR3 sequences, 33% seen once. This specimen comes from a study of breast tumors, draining lymph nodes, adjacent tissues. Samples came from axillary lymph nodes draining the breast cancer. The CDR3 sequence is 17 residues long. Germline V gene data show CDR1 as SGHVS and CDR2 as FNYEAQ. V dropped 4 bases and J dropped 4; count of bases not matched to a gene: 9. The origin of this receptor is a female donor with breast cancer. Some clones in this sample may be carry-over from other donors' samples. Sequencing was carried out using axillary lymph node tissue. The chain combines TRBV7-6 with TRBJ2-2; the match to TRBD2 covers 10 bases. The CDR3 nucleotides are TGTGCCAGCAGCTCTCAAAGCGGGAGGGCCGGCACCGGGGAGCTGTTTTTT. Protein: CASSSQSGRAGTGELFF. The complete variable domain, with remaining parts taken from reference TRBV7-6 and TRBJ2-2, reads GAGVSQSPRYKVTKRGQDVALRCDPISGHVSLYWYRQALGQGPEFLTYFNYEAQQDKSGLPNDRFSAERPEGSISTLTIQRTEQRDSAMYRCASSSQSGRAGTGELFFGEGSRLTVL.